The entry that follows covers one T cell receptor beta chain sequence. The target of this receptor is not known. Per-base quality was not reported, and no clone a single base away is much larger than it. The CDR3 regions of human TCRbeta chains were analyzed by immunosequencing. The study's own analysis went as follows. Repertoire TCRs were matched against a reference library of SARS-CoV-2-specific TCRs generated with the MIRA antigen-specificity platform. Breadth was defined as the fraction of unique TCRs that were SARS-CoV-2-associated. Depth was defined as the fraction of total T cells that were SARS-CoV-2-associated. Using the MIRA data, each spike-specific TCR was assigned both to the spike region to which the TCR was reactive and to a CD4 or CD8 class. Log10-transformed breadth and depth values were compared by one-way ANOVA with Sidak's multiple comparisons tests. TCRdb retrieved this table from immuneACCESS and kept in-frame rearrangements only. Not all clones are present; in checked studies, unresolved V genes account for under half, and no reason is known for the remainder. V, J and clone size derive from that table, while D and trimming were established from the DNA sequence. The sample yields about 86,000 clones; about 72% were counted once. The ten largest make up around 21% of the sample.

These data belong to a study of T cell responses to AZD1222 COVID-19 vaccine (dated by TCRdb to the early 2020s). For the study in its entirety: AZD1222 recipients with second doses at about 4 weeks or about 12 weeks were pooled, because spike-specific TCR depth and breadth did not differ between schedules. TCR sequencing covered fewer than 250 trial participants: 200 to 210 given two doses of AZD1222 and 26 given two doses of MenACWY control vaccine. Trial participants were enrolled into age subgroups of 18-55, 56-69 and 70-plus years, which contained about 150, 27 and 61 TCR-sequenced participants, respectively. What the research found in general, with its limitations: Reportedly, almost half of the unique spike-specific TCRs recognized epitopes lying outside the regions that are mutated in the B.1.351 and B.1.1.7 variants. Participants were mostly white British, with more females than males. The authors suggested clonal diversity may have been underestimated. Because no day 14 peak-response samples were available, the repertoires could be characterized only after the peak T cell response. After two AZD1222 doses, spike-specific TCR breadth and depth were significantly higher than at day 0 and than in MenACWY recipients. CD4 TCRs associated with the vaccine covered the entire spike protein, and the dominant responses were in regions 160-218 and 743-854. In the small 56-69-year group, the increase in depth fell short of significance, most likely because of low power. Conclusions about previously exposed vaccinees were limited because only six AZD1222 recipients were SARS-CoV-2 seropositive at baseline.

Reading from cysteine to phenylalanine, the CDR3 counts 13 amino acids. The sequence is cut down to CDR3 DNA, 39 bases in frame from base 1. The V end loses 8 bases and the J end loses 0 bases, and a stretch of 11 bases separates them. The label giving this sample's time point can be read as: baseline before first vaccination. Vaccinee samples were obtained from the UK trials COV001 and COV002, which included a single-blind randomized controlled phase 2/3 trial of AZD1222 (ChAdOx1 nCoV-19) in healthy adults. For TCRbeta chain sequencing, PBMC samples were collected from trial participants at day 0 and at day 28 after the second dose.

The input for sequencing was peripheral blood, taken on day 0 of AZD1222 vaccination. This receptor was identified in an adult in good health. Here the chain combines TRBV5-3 and TRBJ1-2, with TRBD1 perhaps the D gene, on 5 matching bases. TRBV5-3 is an open reading frame whose function is uncertain. The CDR3 amino acid sequence is: CASRGGANYGYTF. The DNA sequence reads TGTGCCAGCCGGGGGGGAGCTAACTATGGCTACACCTTC.